The rows below give T cell receptor beta chains drawn from one sample of a study of blood T cell repertoires in COVID-19. Repertoires were generated with immunoSEQ multiplex PCR, while TCRdb's copy carries only in-frame clones and drops some. The sample consists of 200,000 to 250,000 clones, roughly 85% of them appearing once. The sample was PBMCs or T cells enriched from blood (not recorded which). Receptors originate from a man between 40 and 49 years old who had recovered from COVID-19. Both conserved end residues are part of each CDR3. D genes are given only for firm matches. Clone size is not always given. Where it is, it says once, few, many or a class for expanded clones.

.	TRBV11-3	TRBJ2-3	TRBD2	17	CASSLGRLAGGTDTQYF	TGTGCCAGCAGCTTAGGGCGACTAGCGGGGGGCACAGATACGCAGTATTTT
few	TRBV11-3	TRBJ2-7	.	13	CASSSVRGGEQYF	TGTGCCAGCAGCTCGGTCAGGGGCGGCGAGCAGTACTTC
.	TRBV7-9	TRBJ2-1	TRBD2	16	CASSLAPSGSGGEQFF	TGTGCCAGCAGCTTAGCCCCTAGCGGGAGTGGAGGTGAGCAGTTCTTC
.	TRBV12-3/TRBV12-4	TRBJ2-7	.	12	CASSLAGGRQYF	TGTGCCAGCAGTTTAGCTGGTGGGAGGCAGTACTTC
.	TRBV29-1	TRBJ2-7	.	13	CSVWTVHSYEQYF	TGCAGCGTGTGGACAGTTCATTCCTACGAGCAGTACTTC
.	TRBV25-1	TRBJ2-7	.	12	CASSDPLDEQYF	TGTGCCAGCAGTGATCCTCTTGACGAGCAGTACTTC
.	TRBV14	TRBJ2-1	.	17	CASSQDTGGVYYNEQFF	TGTGCCAGCAGCCAAGATACAGGGGGGGTTTACTACAATGAGCAGTTCTTC
.	TRBV10-3	TRBJ1-5	.	18	CAISDPRVGQVGNQPQHF	TGTGCCATCAGTGACCCGAGGGTGGGCCAAGTAGGCAATCAGCCCCAGCATTTT
.	TRBV6-6	TRBJ2-3	TRBD1	16	CASSYSNRGSTDTQYF	TGTGCCAGCAGTTACTCGAACAGGGGAAGTACAGATACGCAGTATTTT
.	TRBV28	TRBJ2-1	TRBD1	15	CASSFDRGSYNEQFF	TGTGCCAGCAGTTTCGACAGGGGCTCCTACAATGAGCAGTTCTTC